This TCR beta chain was sequenced during a study of blood T cells in healthy people across ages. Comment on this clonotype: Its antigen is as yet unknown.

The authors ran a second PCR of about 6 to 11 cycles using a sample-barcoded 5' primer and a J-beta primer mix. MiXCR, applied by TCRdb to the 5' RACE reads, yields one record per CDR3 protein. The sample has 870,000 or so distinct CDR3 sequences; less than 35% are singletons. Trimming took 7 bases from V and 7 from J, leaving 11 bases between them. This CDR3 is 12 amino acids long. Each sample provided at least 5 micrograms of extracted total RNA. Broader study findings: There was no known CMV status for donors, so expanded clonotype changes were possibly confounded. The long-lived group displayed more naive CD4+ cells, plus higher diversity, than the aged donors did.

The V call is TRBV12-3 or TRBV12-4, the J call TRBJ2-1; D might be TRBD2 (6 bases). Sequenced sample: blood. The source of this sequence is a woman of 80 years or more in good health. CDR3 in DNA: TGTGCCAGCACCCAAGGGAGGAATGAGCAGTTCTTC. Its protein product is CASTQGRNEQFF.